This T cell receptor beta chain was identified in a study of T cell responses to AZD1222 COVID-19 vaccine. Whole-study findings and limits: Among spike-specific TCRs, nearly half reportedly target unmutated variant regions. Donors skewed white British and female; clonal diversity was possibly underestimated.

Germline CDR1 and CDR2: MNHEY and SVGAGI. Between the trimmed V and J ends, which lost 6 bases and 6 bases, there was a span of 17 bases. The CDR3 extends over 14 amino acids. TCRdb's copy holds only in-frame clones and misses some; the assay was immunoSEQ multiplex PCR. The data hold 90,000 to 95,000 clones, with around nine tenths observed a single time. For this clone: Its antigen is unknown.

The receptor was isolated from an adult in good health. The chain is built from TRBV6-5 and TRBJ1-2, with a possible D match to TRBD1 (6 bases). Sequencing used peripheral blood, obtained on day 0 of AZD1222 vaccination. The CDR3 sequence is CASRTGQHEDGYTF. CDR3 coding DNA: TGTGCCAGCAGGACCGGACAGCACGAGGATGGCTACACCTTC.